The rows below give T cell receptor beta chains drawn from one sample of a study of shared clonotypes between healthy human individuals. Method: immunoSEQ multiplex PCR; TCRdb's copy keeps in-frame clones and lacks some. The sample holds about 2 million clones, 85% to 95% seen once. The sample taken for sequencing was naive CD8+ T cells sorted from blood. The receptors derive from a man younger than 35 in good health. Both conserved end residues are part of each CDR3. The order of the fields is D gene, clone size, J gene, V gene, CDR3 DNA, CDR3 protein. A D gene is named only where the DNA matches it firmly. Size tells how often a clone was seen (once, few, many) or the class of an expanded clone, and some rows leave it out.

d_call: TRBD1; clone_size: .; j_call: TRBJ1-2; v_call: TRBV30; cdr3_nt: TGTGCCTGGAGGGGGGACAGGGAACTTAACTATGGCTACACCTTC; cdr3_aa: CAWRGDRELNYGYTF
d_call: TRBD1; clone_size: .; j_call: TRBJ2-2; v_call: TRBV6-9; cdr3_nt: TGTGCCAGCAGTGGGCGGGACAGGGAGGCCGGGGAGCTGTTTTTT; cdr3_aa: CASSGRDREAGELFF
d_call: .; clone_size: .; j_call: TRBJ2-4; v_call: TRBV28; cdr3_nt: TGTGCCAGCAGTTACAGGGAAGGAGACATTCAGTACTTC; cdr3_aa: CASSYREGDIQYF
d_call: TRBD1; clone_size: once; j_call: TRBJ1-2; v_call: TRBV4-1; cdr3_nt: TGCGCCAGCAGCCATTCGGCACAGGGGTTCGACTATGGCTACACCTTC; cdr3_aa: CASSHSAQGFDYGYTF
d_call: .; clone_size: .; j_call: TRBJ1-3; v_call: TRBV2; cdr3_nt: TGTGCCAGCAAGGACGGCTCTGGAAACACCATATATTTT; cdr3_aa: CASKDGSGNTIYF
d_call: .; clone_size: .; j_call: TRBJ2-1; v_call: TRBV11-2; cdr3_nt: TGTGCCAGCAGCTTAGCCCACAATGAGCAGTTCTTC; cdr3_aa: CASSLAHNEQFF
d_call: .; clone_size: .; j_call: TRBJ2-2; v_call: TRBV27; cdr3_nt: TGTGCCAGCAGTTTATCGACGACTCCTTTTCCCGGGGAGCTGTTTTTT; cdr3_aa: CASSLSTTPFPGELFF
d_call: .; clone_size: .; j_call: TRBJ2-7; v_call: TRBV25-1; cdr3_nt: TGTGCCAGCAGTGCAGCTTGGAGGGGGCAGTACTTC; cdr3_aa: CASSAAWRGQYF
d_call: TRBD1; clone_size: .; j_call: TRBJ2-7; v_call: TRBV28; cdr3_nt: TGTGCCAGCAGTTTAAACCAAGCAGGGGGCGTCTACGAGCAGTACTTC; cdr3_aa: CASSLNQAGGVYEQYF
d_call: .; clone_size: once; j_call: TRBJ2-7; v_call: TRBV11-2; cdr3_nt: TGTGCCAGCAGTTCTGGATCCGGCTACGAGCAGTACTTC; cdr3_aa: CASSSGSGYEQYF
d_call: TRBD1; clone_size: .; j_call: TRBJ2-7; v_call: TRBV28; cdr3_nt: TGTGCCAGCAGTGTCGTCCGGGACAGGGGTGCGTACGAGCAGTACTTC; cdr3_aa: CASSVVRDRGAYEQYF
d_call: .; clone_size: .; j_call: TRBJ1-4; v_call: TRBV27; cdr3_nt: TGTGCCAGCAAACAGCACGGGGGGCTTGCAACTAATGAAAAACTGTTTTTT; cdr3_aa: CASKQHGGLATNEKLFF
d_call: .; clone_size: .; j_call: TRBJ1-4; v_call: TRBV4-3; cdr3_nt: TGCGCCAGCAGCCAGGATCCGGGATCAACTAATGAAAAACTGTTTTTT; cdr3_aa: CASSQDPGSTNEKLFF
d_call: .; clone_size: .; j_call: TRBJ2-7; v_call: TRBV11-2; cdr3_nt: TGTGCCAGCAGCTTAGAGATGGCAGACTTAACCTACGAGCAGTACTTC; cdr3_aa: CASSLEMADLTYEQYF
d_call: TRBD1; clone_size: .; j_call: TRBJ1-2; v_call: TRBV7-2; cdr3_nt: TGTGCCAGTGACGAGGGGGCTTACGGAACCTATGGCTACACCTTC; cdr3_aa: CASDEGAYGTYGYTF
d_call: .; clone_size: .; j_call: TRBJ2-7; v_call: TRBV27; cdr3_nt: TGTGCCAGCAGTTTTATCGGGCACTACGAGCAGTACTTC; cdr3_aa: CASSFIGHYEQYF
d_call: .; clone_size: .; j_call: TRBJ2-1; v_call: TRBV5-1; cdr3_nt: TGCGCCAGCAGCTTGAGCGGTGAGCAGTTCTTC; cdr3_aa: CASSLSGEQFF
d_call: TRBD1; clone_size: .; j_call: TRBJ2-7; v_call: TRBV27; cdr3_nt: TGTGCCAGCAGTTACGGGACAGGCTCAACCTACGAGCAGTACTTC; cdr3_aa: CASSYGTGSTYEQYF
d_call: .; clone_size: .; j_call: TRBJ2-2; v_call: TRBV28; cdr3_nt: TGTGCCAGCAGTTTCCTAGGGGGCACCGGGGAGCTGTTTTTT; cdr3_aa: CASSFLGGTGELFF
d_call: TRBD1; clone_size: once; j_call: TRBJ1-1; v_call: TRBV11-2; cdr3_nt: TGTGCCAGCAGCTCCGGACAGGGGAACACTGAAGCTTTCTTT; cdr3_aa: CASSSGQGNTEAFF
d_call: TRBD2; clone_size: .; j_call: TRBJ2-1; v_call: TRBV5-1; cdr3_nt: TGCGCCAGCAGCTTGGCTAGCGGGAGGAGGAATGAGCAGTTCTTC; cdr3_aa: CASSLASGRRNEQFF
d_call: .; clone_size: .; j_call: TRBJ2-5; v_call: TRBV20-1; cdr3_nt: TGCAGTGCTTCCTCGGGGGAGCAGTACTTC; cdr3_aa: CSASSGEQYF
d_call: .; clone_size: .; j_call: TRBJ2-5; v_call: TRBV30; cdr3_nt: TGTGCCTGGAGCCCGGCTCTGACTCAAGAGACCCAGTACTTC; cdr3_aa: CAWSPALTQETQYF
d_call: TRBD2; clone_size: .; j_call: TRBJ2-3; v_call: TRBV9; cdr3_nt: TGTGCCAGCAGCGGGAGCGGGGGGAGCACAGATACGCAGTATTTT; cdr3_aa: CASSGSGGSTDTQYF
d_call: .; clone_size: .; j_call: TRBJ1-5; v_call: TRBV7-8; cdr3_nt: TGTGCCAGCAGCTTAAGTTTGTCGGGGAACAGGGAGTCTATTCAGCCCCAGCATTTT; cdr3_aa: CASSLSLSGNRESIQPQHF
d_call: TRBD1; clone_size: .; j_call: TRBJ1-2; v_call: TRBV4-2; cdr3_nt: TGTGCCAGCAGCCAAGGACAGGGGGCGGAAGGCTACACCTTC; cdr3_aa: CASSQGQGAEGYTF
d_call: .; clone_size: .; j_call: TRBJ1-5; v_call: TRBV30; cdr3_nt: TGTGCCTGGAGTGTTAGCGGACGCAATCAGCCCCAGCATTTT; cdr3_aa: CAWSVSGRNQPQHF
d_call: TRBD1; clone_size: .; j_call: TRBJ2-5; v_call: TRBV4-1; cdr3_nt: TGCGCCAGCGGGACAGGCCTAAAAGAGACCCAGTACTTC; cdr3_aa: CASGTGLKETQYF
d_call: .; clone_size: .; j_call: TRBJ2-7; v_call: TRBV13; cdr3_nt: TGTGCCAGCAGCTTGGACCTAAGGGGTACGGAGCAGTACTTC; cdr3_aa: CASSLDLRGTEQYF